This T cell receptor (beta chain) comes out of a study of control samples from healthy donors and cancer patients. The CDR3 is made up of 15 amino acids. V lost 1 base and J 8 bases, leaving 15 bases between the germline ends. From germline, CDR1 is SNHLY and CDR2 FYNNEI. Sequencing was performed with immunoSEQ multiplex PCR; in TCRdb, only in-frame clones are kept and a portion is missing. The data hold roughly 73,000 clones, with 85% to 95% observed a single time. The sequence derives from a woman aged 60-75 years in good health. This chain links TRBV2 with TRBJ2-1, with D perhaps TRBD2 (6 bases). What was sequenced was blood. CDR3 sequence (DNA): TGTGCCAGCAGTGAAGGGGGACTTGGTGGGGATGAGCAGTTCTTC. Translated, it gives CASSEGGLGGDEQFF.